These 6 T cell receptor beta chains came from one sample sequenced in a study of Graves' ophthalmopathy and Graves' hyperthyroidism. The study amplified TCR beta CDR3 regions using RNA transcripts. Amplification began with first-round RT-PCR using HTBI primers, then second-round multiplex PCR was performed. TCRdb analysed the multiplex PCR reads with MiXCR anew, one entry per CDR3 protein. Of approximately 700,000 distinct CDR3 sequences detected, roughly two fifths appear once; the ten largest clones hold about 40%. Sequenced sample: peripheral blood. Every receptor here comes from an adult man with Graves' ophthalmopathy.

V gene TRBV2 combines with J gene TRBJ2-7; D may be TRBD1 (6 bases). The germline V and J ends were trimmed by 3 bases and 6 bases, with 15 bases remaining between them. The germline V gene encodes CDR1 SNHLY and CDR2 FYNNEI. This CDR3 spans 14 amino acids. The CDR3 region has the DNA TGTGCCAGCAGTGATAAGGGGGTTTACGGCGAGCAGTACTTC. Translation: CASSDKGVYGEQYF.

This sequence joins TRBV12-3 or TRBV12-4 and TRBJ2-7; 8 bases match TRBD1. Trimming at V came to 7 bases and at J to 3 bases, leaving 8 bases not matched to a gene. The CDR3 length is 14 residues. CDR3 loop: CASTHRGVHYEQYF. CDR3 DNA sequence: TGTGCCAGCACCCACAGGGGGGTCCACTACGAGCAGTACTTC.

This clonotype was seen once. This chain joins TRBV25-1 and TRBJ2-5, with 8 bases that match TRBD1. V gave up 5 bases and J gave up 3 bases; unmatched junction bases: 11. Germline V gene sequence: CDR1 MGHDK, CDR2 SYGVNS. The CDR3 loop spans 16 amino acids. CDR3 DNA sequence: TGTGCCAGCAGTTTACCCCCCGGACAGGGAAAAGAGACCCAGTACTTC. It yields the protein CASSLPPGQGKETQYF. Looking up the rest from reference TRBV25-1 and TRBJ2-5 gives the full variable domain: EADIYQTPRYLVIGTGKKITLECSQTMGHDKMYWYQQDPGMELHLIHYSYGVNSTEKGDLSSESTVSRIRTEHFPLTLESARPSHTSQYLCASSLPPGQGKETQYFGPGTRLLVL.

The chain recombines TRBV4-3 with TRBJ2-5; TRBD1 aligns across 7 bases. Looked up from germline, CDR1 is LGHNA and CDR2 is YSLEER. This CDR3 is 15 amino acids long. V was clipped by 0 bases and J by 4 bases; unmatched bases: 5. In DNA, the CDR3 is TGCGCCAGCAGCCAAGAAAGGAACAGGGGAGAGACCCAGTACTTC. It is translated as CASSQERNRGETQYF.

This clonotype was detected many times. The chain is built from TRBV20-1 and TRBJ2-7; TRBD1 aligns across 8 bases. This CDR3 spans 12 amino acids. Looked up from germline, CDR1 is DFQATT and CDR2 is SNEGSKA (reference sequence). The CDR3: CSTTGGSYEQYF. CDR3 nucleotides: TGCAGCACAACAGGGGGCTCCTACGAGCAGTACTTC.

Turning to this clonotype: The CDR3 ends on some other residue instead of the conserved phenylalanine or tryptophan, so this is likely a read error. The rearrangement joins TRBV20-1 to TRBJ1-4; no clear D. Per the germline V gene, CDR1 is DFQATT and CDR2 is SNEGSKA (reference sequence). CDR3 length: 14 residues. In DNA form, the CDR3 reads TGCAGTGCTAGCCGGTGGGCGACTATTGAAAAACTGTTTATT. Its translation: CSASRWATIEKLFI.